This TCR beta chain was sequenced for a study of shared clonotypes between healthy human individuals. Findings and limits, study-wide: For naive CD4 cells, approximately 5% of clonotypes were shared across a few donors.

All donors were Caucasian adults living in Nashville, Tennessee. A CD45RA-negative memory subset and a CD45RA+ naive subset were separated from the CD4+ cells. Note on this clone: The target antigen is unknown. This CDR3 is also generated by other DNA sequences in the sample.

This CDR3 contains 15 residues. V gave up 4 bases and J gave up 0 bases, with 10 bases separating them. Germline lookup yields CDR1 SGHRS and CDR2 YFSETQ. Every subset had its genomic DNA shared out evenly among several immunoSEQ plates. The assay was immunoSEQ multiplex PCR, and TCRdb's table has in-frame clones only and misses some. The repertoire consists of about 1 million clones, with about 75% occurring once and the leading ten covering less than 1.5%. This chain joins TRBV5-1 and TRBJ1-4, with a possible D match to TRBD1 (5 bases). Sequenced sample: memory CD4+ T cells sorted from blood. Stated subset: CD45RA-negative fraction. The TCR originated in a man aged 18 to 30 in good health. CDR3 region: CASSLTETTNEKLFF. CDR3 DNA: TGCGCCAGCAGCCTGACAGAAACAACTAATGAAAAACTGTTTTTT.